These T cell receptor beta chains were read from a single sample in a study of radiotherapy plus CTLA-4 blockade in lung cancer. TCRdb's copy holds only in-frame clones and misses some; the assay was immunoSEQ multiplex PCR. The repertoire consists of about 40,000 clones, with 80% to 90% occurring once and the leading ten covering around a fifth. Sequences were derived from peripheral blood, sampled from a patient treated with radiotherapy plus ipilimumab. The receptors were sampled from a human donor with non-small cell lung cancer whose response to radiotherapy plus ipilimumab could not be evaluated. Each CDR3 is given without its conserved first and last residue.

J: TRBJ1-2; V: TRBV7-9; CDR3: ASSPYLWGSTNYGYT
J: TRBJ2-7; V: TRBV28; CDR3: ASSSSGQGTYEQY
J: TRBJ2-5; V: TRBV18; CDR3: ASSHGLAPAGEQY
J: TRBJ1-2; V: TRBV28; CDR3: ASSLTGFGYT
J: TRBJ2-3; V: TRBV7-2; CDR3: ASSRTGQKNNQGTDTQY
J: TRBJ1-4; V: TRBV28; CDR3: ASRRGWGATNEKLF
J: TRBJ2-2; V: TRBV5-1; CDR3: ASSPGGNTGELF
J: TRBJ1-2; V: TRBV5-1; CDR3: ASSLNPKGQTYT
J: TRBJ2-1; V: TRBV5-1; CDR3: ASSLGVLSSYNEQF
J: TRBJ1-4; V: TRBV28; CDR3: ASSPPQGSNEKLF
J: TRBJ2-1; V: TRBV2; CDR3: ASSAQTSYNEQF
J: TRBJ1-1; V: TRBV7-9; CDR3: ASSLGARTEAF
J: TRBJ2-2; V: TRBV27; CDR3: ASSPRKTGGLRANTGELF
J: TRBJ2-5; V: TRBV28; CDR3: ASSQGNQETQY
J: TRBJ2-7; V: TRBV10-3; CDR3: AISGEGAYEQY
J: TRBJ1-2; V: TRBV18; CDR3: ASTPDRVPNYGYT
J: TRBJ2-7; V: TRBV28; CDR3: ASSQWTRGNGEQY
J: TRBJ1-1; V: TRBV7-9; CDR3: ASSLAGTGVAF
J: TRBJ1-1; V: TRBV10-3; CDR3: AIRPQGVFNTEAF
J: TRBJ2-1; V: TRBV9; CDR3: ASRNPVTDNEQF
J: TRBJ2-7; V: TRBV7-9; CDR3: ASSLGGAPTYEQY
J: TRBJ2-1; V: TRBV6-6; CDR3: ASSYSPVSSYNEQF
J: TRBJ1-4; V: TRBV9; CDR3: ASSGPQEKLF